These 8 T cell receptor beta chains were all obtained from the same sample, sequenced in a study of shared clonotypes between healthy human individuals. Repertoires were generated with immunoSEQ multiplex PCR, while TCRdb's copy carries only in-frame clones and drops some. This sample carries roughly 500,000 clones, around 75% of them seen once, and the ten largest clones take roughly an eighth. The specimen was PBMCs. These receptor sequences come from a woman between 40 and 55 years old in good health. Some clones in this sample may be carry-over from other donors' samples.

The V and J genes are TRBV6-1 and TRBJ2-1; weak D call: TRBD2 (6 bases). V lost 6 bases and J 3 bases, leaving 12 bases between the germline ends. There are 14 residues in the CDR3. The germline gives CDR1 MNHNS, CDR2 SASEGT. CDR3 sequence (DNA): TGTGCCAGCAGCTCGGCTAGCGTCTACAATGAGCAGTTCTTC. Encoded protein: CASSSASVYNEQFF.

The chain has TRBV6-6 and TRBJ2-7; D ambiguous. V gave up 2 bases and J gave up 0 bases, with 5 bases separating them. This CDR3 region has 13 residues. Germline assignment: CDR1 MNHNY and CDR2 SVGAGI (reference sequence). The CDR3 sequence is CASSYAYSYEQYF. Here the CDR3 DNA reads TGTGCCAGCAGTTACGCCTACTCCTACGAGCAGTACTTC.

The V call is TRBV4-2, the J call TRBJ2-7, with D hard to call. Per germline, CDR1 LGHNA and CDR2 YNFKEQ. The ends were cut back, 0 bases at V and 2 bases at J, with 8 bases in the middle. This CDR3 has 14 residues. The CDR3 coding sequence is TGTGCCAGCAGCCAAGATGATTTTCCCTACGAGCAGTACTTC. Translated: CASSQDDFPYEQYF.

The rearrangement links TRBV5-4 to TRBJ2-7; D is possibly TRBD1 (5 bases). Germline V CDR1 and CDR2: SGHNT, YYREEE (reference sequence). This CDR3 spans 14 amino acids. The germline V and J ends were trimmed by 0 bases and 0 bases, with 7 bases remaining between them. The CDR3, as DNA: TGTGCCAGCAGCTTGGGGGGCACCTCCTACGAGCAGTACTTC. Encoded protein: CASSLGGTSYEQYF.

V and J are TRBV11-2 and TRBJ2-3; D might be TRBD1 (5 bases). This CDR3 has 16 residues. Deletions cut 5 bases from V and 5 bases from J, with 20 bases between. Per germline, CDR1 SGHAT and CDR2 FQNNGV. CDR3 coding DNA: TGTGCCAGCAGCGTTAGGGGTGGACATAGTGGAGATACGCAGTATTTT. Translated: CASSVRGGHSGDTQYF.

This clone was found a few times. In nucleotides, the CDR3 is TGTGCCATCAGCGACAGTACCTACAATGAGCAGTTCTTC. It codes for CAISDSTYNEQFF. The rearrangement links TRBV10-3 to TRBJ2-1; a possible D gene is TRBD1 (5 bases). This CDR3 has 13 residues. V dropped 6 bases and J dropped 2 bases, with 8 bases sitting between them. Germline CDR1 ENHRY, CDR2 SYGVKD.

This rearrangement joins TRBV7-9 to TRBJ2-1, with 7 bases aligning to TRBD2. After removal of 1 base from V and 8 bases from J, the junction contained 8 bases not matched to a gene. Germline loops: CDR1 SEHNR, CDR2 FQNEAQ (reference sequence). The CDR3 spans 15 residues. CDR3: CASSLGAGEAHEQFF. CDR3 nucleotides: TGTGCCAGCAGCTTAGGGGCGGGAGAGGCCCATGAGCAGTTCTTC.

DNA of the CDR3: TGTGCCAGCGGGGAGAACCTCGATAATTCACCCCTCCACTTT. This sequence encodes CASGENLDNSPLHF. The rearrangement joins TRBV27 to TRBJ1-6; D remains ambiguous. From germline, CDR1 is MNHEY and CDR2 SMNVEV (reference sequence). V was trimmed by 8 bases and J by 5 bases, leaving 13 bases between them. CDR3 size: 14 residues.